The next 6 T cell receptor beta chains were all read from a single sample in a study of long-term antiretroviral therapy in people with HIV. The assay used was immunoSEQ (version v3.0), run at survey level. TCRdb's copy holds only in-frame clones and misses some; the assay was immunoSEQ multiplex PCR. Of about 39,000 clones in the sample, about 86% were seen once. The material sequenced was unsorted PBMCs, taken just before starting antiretroviral therapy. Receptors were obtained from a woman younger than 35 with HIV.

The chain carries TRBV4-3 and TRBJ2-3; D gene unclear. The CDR3 sequence is 16 residues long. Germline CDR1 is LGHNA and CDR2 is YSLEER. Trimming pared 0 bases from V and 0 bases from J, leaving 10 bases between. DNA for the CDR3: TGCGCCAGCAGCCAAGAGCACGGGCCGAGCACAGATACGCAGTATTTT. Protein sequence: CASSQEHGPSTDTQYF.

The V gene is TRBV10-3, the J gene TRBJ2-3; 12 bases map to TRBD2. Germline V gives CDR1 ENHRY, CDR2 SYGVKD. With 9 bases clipped from V and 6 bases from J, the junction kept 10 bases outside the gene matches. The CDR3 covers 15 residues. The CDR3: CAINPPSGRVDTQYF. The CDR3 DNA follows: TGTGCCATAAACCCCCCTAGCGGGAGGGTGGATACGCAGTATTTT.

The J gene is TRBJ2-2, the V gene TRBV19; the D is unclear. Deletions cut 4 bases from V and 2 bases from J, with 8 bases between. Per germline, CDR1 LNHDA and CDR2 SQIVND (reference sequence). This CDR3 is 14 amino acids long. CDR3 residues: CASSNGRNTGELFF. The CDR3 DNA is TGTGCCAGTAGTAACGGCCGAAACACCGGGGAGCTGTTTTTT.

This clone was recorded once. V usage is TRBV10-3 and J usage is TRBJ2-5; 7 bases line up with TRBD2. This CDR3 is 13 amino acids long. CDR1 and CDR2 from the germline V gene are ENHRY and SYGVKD. J lost 3 bases, V lost 8 bases, and 6 bases had no gene match. Here the CDR3 reads CAISQLAEETQYF. CDR3 sequence (DNA): TGTGCCATCTCCCAGCTAGCGGAAGAGACCCAGTACTTC.

Only a few counts were recorded for this clone. The J gene is TRBJ2-7, the V gene TRBV5-5, with 7 positions matching TRBD2. Germline CDR1 reads SGHKS; CDR2 reads YYEKEE (reference sequence). The CDR3 runs 15 residues. V dropped 0 bases and J dropped 2; count of bases not matched to a gene: 5. CDR3 region: CASSLGAGPAYEQYF. The CDR3 DNA reads TGTGCCAGCAGCTTGGGAGCGGGACCCGCCTACGAGCAGTACTTC.

V gene TRBV27 combines with J gene TRBJ2-2; D is unclear. The germline gives CDR1 MNHEY, CDR2 SMNVEV (reference sequence). V lost 7 bases and J lost 5, with 11 bases in between. There are 13 residues in the CDR3. CDR3 sequence: CASKGLRTGELFF. The CDR3 region has the DNA TGTGCCAGCAAAGGGTTGAGGACCGGGGAGCTGTTTTTT.